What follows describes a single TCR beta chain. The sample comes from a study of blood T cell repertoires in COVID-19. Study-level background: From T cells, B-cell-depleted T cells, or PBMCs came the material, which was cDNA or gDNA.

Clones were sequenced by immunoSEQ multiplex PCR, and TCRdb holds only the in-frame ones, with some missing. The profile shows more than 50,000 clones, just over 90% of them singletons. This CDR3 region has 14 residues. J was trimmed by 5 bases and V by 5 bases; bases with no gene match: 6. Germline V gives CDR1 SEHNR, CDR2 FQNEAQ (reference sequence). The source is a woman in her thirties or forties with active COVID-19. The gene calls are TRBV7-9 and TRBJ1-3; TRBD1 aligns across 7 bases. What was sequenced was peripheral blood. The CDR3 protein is CASSPRDSRNTIYF. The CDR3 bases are TGTGCCAGCAGCCCCCGGGACAGCAGAAACACCATATATTTT.